The 8 T cell receptor beta chains below all came from one sample that was sequenced in a study of control samples from healthy donors and cancer patients. Sequencing used immunoSEQ multiplex PCR; TCRdb keeps in-frame clones, though not all of them. The sample shows over 100,000 clones, 92% of them seen only once. The sequencing sample was made of blood. The source of these receptors is a woman aged 45-65 years in good health.

This sequence joins TRBV5-1 and TRBJ2-7, with D maybe TRBD1 (6 bases). The V gene lost 2 bases and the J gene lost 6 bases, with 15 bases spanning the gap. CDR3 size: 14 residues. The germline V gene encodes CDR1 SGHRS and CDR2 YFSETQ. This CDR3 is CASSFQSGEIEQYF. CDR3 sequence (DNA): TGCGCCAGCAGCTTCCAGTCAGGGGAGATCGAGCAGTACTTC.

This chain uses TRBV9 with TRBJ2-3; D is possibly TRBD1 or TRBD2 (5 bases each). Germline V gene lookup returns CDR1 SGDLS and CDR2 YYNGEE. This CDR3 has 15 residues. Trimming took off 6 bases at V and 2 bases at J, with 16 bases between the two ends. The chain's CDR3 is CASTLGTGSTDTQYF. DNA of the CDR3: TGTGCCAGCACCCTCGGGACGGGTTCCACAGATACGCAGTATTTT.

V and J are TRBV7-9 and TRBJ2-6, with 9 bases fitting TRBD1. Germline V gives CDR1 SEHNR, CDR2 FQNEAQ (reference sequence). The CDR3 has 18 residues. V lost 5 bases to trimming and J lost 3 bases; unmatched junction nucleotides: 11. CDR3 DNA: TGTGCCAGCAGCCTGGAGGACAGGGGTTTGATTGGGGCCAACGTCCTGACTTTC. Amino acid sequence: CASSLEDRGLIGANVLTF.

This chain links TRBV3-1 (or the pseudogene TRBV3-2) with TRBJ1-2; D is undetermined. The CDR3 is 13 residues long. Germline V gives CDR1 LGHDT, CDR2 YNNKEL (reference sequence). V dropped 6 bases and J dropped 5 bases, with 13 bases sitting between them. CDR3 protein: CASSDVSVYGYTF. The CDR3 nucleotides read TGTGCCAGCAGTGACGTCTCCGTTTATGGCTACACCTTC.

The rearrangement joins TRBV2 to TRBJ2-3; D unresolved. V lost 6 bases and J lost 6, with 13 bases in between. The CDR3 extends over 13 amino acids. Looked up from germline, CDR1 is SNHLY and CDR2 is FYNNEI. CDR3 DNA sequence: TGTGCCAGCAGCCCCCAACTCTGGGATACGCAGTATTTT. This sequence encodes CASSPQLWDTQYF.

The CDR3 region is CASSTLTGSSYEQYF. The CDR3 nucleotides read TGTGCCAGTAGTACCCTGACAGGTTCCTCCTACGAGCAGTACTTC. V gene TRBV19 combines with J gene TRBJ2-7; D perhaps matches TRBD1 (6 bases). Germline assignment: CDR1 LNHDA and CDR2 SQIVND (reference sequence). This CDR3 has 15 residues. With 4 bases removed from V and 0 bases from J, the gap between germline ends came to 13 bases.

The count of this clone is one. This chain connects TRBV6-6 to TRBJ2-7; 10 positions match TRBD2. Germline assignment: CDR1 MNHNY and CDR2 SVGAGI (reference sequence). The V segment lost 7 bases and the J segment 6 bases; nucleotides outside the gene matches: 9. This CDR3 is built from 14 residues. CDR3 coding DNA: TGTGCCAGCATCGATCGGGCTAGCGGGAGCGAGCAGTACTTC. It yields the protein CASIDRASGSEQYF.

The chain recombines TRBV5-4 with TRBJ2-3; D gene unclear. Germline V lookup: CDR1 SGHNT, CDR2 YYREEE (reference sequence). There are 15 residues in the CDR3. V shed 0 bases and J shed 3 bases, with 11 bases lying between them. The CDR3 nucleotides are TGTGCCAGCAGCTTGGCCGCTAGTGGTACAGATACGCAGTATTTT. As protein: CASSLAASGTDTQYF.